This T cell receptor (beta chain) emerged from a study of blood T cell repertoires in COVID-19. Authors' processing steps: Estimation of nucleated cell counts was performed using reference gene primer amplification. Generated by immunoSEQ multiplex PCR, the TCRdb table keeps only in-frame clones and is missing some. V and J calls and clone size follow that table, whereas D and trimming were derived from the DNA. The sample contains over 250,000 clones, roughly nine tenths of which appear only once. Clinical histories supplied by participants themselves formed the basis of cohort assignment. V was trimmed by 3 bases and J by 0 bases, leaving 15 bases between them. Germline V gene lookup returns CDR1 KGHSH and CDR2 LQKENI. CDR3 length: 18 residues.

Sequencing input: PBMCs or T cells enriched from blood (not recorded which). J is TRBJ1-6 and V is TRBV18, with D unclear. The receptor's source is a man between 60 and 75 years old who had recovered from COVID-19. CDR3 bases: TGTGCCAGCTCACCGATGGGAGCCACGAGCTCCTATAATTCACCCCTCCACTTT. This gives the protein CASSPMGATSSYNSPLHF.